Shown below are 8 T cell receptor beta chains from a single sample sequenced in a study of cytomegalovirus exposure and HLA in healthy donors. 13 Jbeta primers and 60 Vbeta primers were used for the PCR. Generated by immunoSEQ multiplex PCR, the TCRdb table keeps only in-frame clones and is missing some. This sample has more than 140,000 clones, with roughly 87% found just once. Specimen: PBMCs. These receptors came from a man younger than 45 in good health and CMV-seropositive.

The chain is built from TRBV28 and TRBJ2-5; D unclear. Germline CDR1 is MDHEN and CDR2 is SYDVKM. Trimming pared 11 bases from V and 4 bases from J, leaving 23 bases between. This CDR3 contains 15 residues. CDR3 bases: TGTGCCGGCATCACCGGCGGCGGAGAATCAGAGACCCAGTACTTC. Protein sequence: CAGITGGGESETQYF. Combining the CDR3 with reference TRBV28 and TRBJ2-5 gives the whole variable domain DVKVTQSSRYLVKRTGEKVFLECVQDMDHENMFWYRQDPGLGLRLIYFSYDVKMKEKGDIPEGYSVSREKKERFSLILESASTNQTSMYLCAGITGGGESETQYFGPGTRLLVL.

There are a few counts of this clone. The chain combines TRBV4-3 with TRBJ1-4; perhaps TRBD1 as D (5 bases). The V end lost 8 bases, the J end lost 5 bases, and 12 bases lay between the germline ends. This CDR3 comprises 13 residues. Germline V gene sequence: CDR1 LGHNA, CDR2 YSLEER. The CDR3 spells CASRGHPNEKLFF. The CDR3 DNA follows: TGCGCCAGCCGAGGACACCCCAATGAAAAACTGTTTTTT.

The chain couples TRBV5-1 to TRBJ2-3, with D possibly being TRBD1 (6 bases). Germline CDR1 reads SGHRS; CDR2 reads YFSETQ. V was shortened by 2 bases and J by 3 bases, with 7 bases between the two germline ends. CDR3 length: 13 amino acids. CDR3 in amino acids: CASSFQGTDTQYF. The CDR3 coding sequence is TGCGCCAGCAGCTTCCAGGGGACAGATACGCAGTATTTT.

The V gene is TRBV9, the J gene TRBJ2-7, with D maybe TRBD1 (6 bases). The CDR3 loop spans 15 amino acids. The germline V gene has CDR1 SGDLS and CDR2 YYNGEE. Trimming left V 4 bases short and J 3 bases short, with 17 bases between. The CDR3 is CASSPQGGSDYEQYF. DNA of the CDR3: TGTGCCAGCAGCCCCCAAGGGGGATCGGACTACGAGCAGTACTTC.

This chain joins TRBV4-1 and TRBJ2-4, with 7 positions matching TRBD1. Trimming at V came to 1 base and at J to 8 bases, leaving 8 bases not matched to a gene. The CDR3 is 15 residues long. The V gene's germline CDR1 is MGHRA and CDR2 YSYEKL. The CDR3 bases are TGCGCCAGCAGCCAAGGGACTCCTCAGGGGGACATTCAGTACTTC. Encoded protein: CASSQGTPQGDIQYF.

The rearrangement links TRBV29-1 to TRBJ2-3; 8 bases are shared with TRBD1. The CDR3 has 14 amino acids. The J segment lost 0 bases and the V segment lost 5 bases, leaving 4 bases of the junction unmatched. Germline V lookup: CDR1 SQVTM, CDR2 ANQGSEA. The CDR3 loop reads CSVSGQASTDTQYF. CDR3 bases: TGCAGCGTTTCGGGACAGGCTAGCACAGATACGCAGTATTTT.

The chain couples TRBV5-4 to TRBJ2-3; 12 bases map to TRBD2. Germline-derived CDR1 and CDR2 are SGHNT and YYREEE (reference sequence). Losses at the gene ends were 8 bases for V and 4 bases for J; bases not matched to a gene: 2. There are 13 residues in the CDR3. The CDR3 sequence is CASSSGGADTQYF. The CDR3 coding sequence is TGTGCCAGTTCTAGCGGGGGGGCAGATACGCAGTATTTT.

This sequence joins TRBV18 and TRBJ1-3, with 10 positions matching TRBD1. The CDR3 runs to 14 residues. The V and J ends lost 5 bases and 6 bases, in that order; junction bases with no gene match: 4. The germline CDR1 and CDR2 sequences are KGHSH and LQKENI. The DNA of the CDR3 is TGTGCCAGCTCATCCGGGACAGGGGTAAACACCATATATTTT. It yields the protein CASSSGTGVNTIYF.